This TCR beta chain was sequenced for a study of Ad26.COV2.S vaccination and SARS-CoV-2 variants. Study conclusions and caveats: Post-vaccination spike-specific CD8+ and CD4+ T cell responses reportedly had substantial breadth.

The repertoire was sequenced with immunoSEQ multiplex PCR; TCRdb's copy has only in-frame clones and lacks some. The sample contains hundreds of thousands of clones, 80% to 90% of which appear only once. Trimming removed 5 bases at V and 3 bases at J, with 14 bases between. Germline values: CDR1 LGHNA, CDR2 YNFKEQ. The CDR3 has 16 residues. A word on this clone: The antigen is not known.

Treatment noted: around 19 received Ad26.COV2.S at low or high dose, single or two shots; about 5 received placebo; per-sample allocation not given. Each sample was drawn 63 days after the first injection (of vaccine or placebo). This material consisted of peripheral blood, taken in a trial of Ad26.COV2.S vaccine versus placebo. This chain connects TRBV4-2 to TRBJ1-6; D unresolved. This TCR came from a person between 18 and 60 years old who received the Ad26.COV2.S COVID-19 vaccine or a placebo. For the CDR3, the DNA is TGTGCCAGCAGCTCGCATTCCGGGGACTATAATTCACCCCTCCACTTT. Amino acids: CASSSHSGDYNSPLHF.